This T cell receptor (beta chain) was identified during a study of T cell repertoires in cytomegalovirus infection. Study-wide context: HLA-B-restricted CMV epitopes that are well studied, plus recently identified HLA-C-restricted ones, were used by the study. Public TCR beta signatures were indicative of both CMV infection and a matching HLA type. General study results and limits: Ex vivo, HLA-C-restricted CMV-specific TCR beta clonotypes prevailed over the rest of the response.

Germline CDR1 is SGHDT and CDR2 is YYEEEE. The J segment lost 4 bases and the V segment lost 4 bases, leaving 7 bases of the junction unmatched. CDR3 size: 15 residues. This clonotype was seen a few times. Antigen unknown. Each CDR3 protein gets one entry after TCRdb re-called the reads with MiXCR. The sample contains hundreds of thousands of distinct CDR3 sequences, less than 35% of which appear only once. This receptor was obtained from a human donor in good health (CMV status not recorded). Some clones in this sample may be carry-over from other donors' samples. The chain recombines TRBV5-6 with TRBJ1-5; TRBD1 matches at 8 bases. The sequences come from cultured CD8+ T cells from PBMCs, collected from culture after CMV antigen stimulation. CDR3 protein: CASSRTGFPNQPQHF. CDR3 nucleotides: TGTGCCAGCAGCCGGACAGGGTTTCCTAATCAGCCCCAGCATTTT. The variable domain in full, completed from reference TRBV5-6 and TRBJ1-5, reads DAGVTQSPTHLIKTRGQQVTLRCSPKSGHDTVSWYQQALGQGPQFIFQYYEEEERQRGNFPDRFSGHQFPNYSSELNVNALLLGDSALYLCASSRTGFPNQPQHFGDGTRLSIL.